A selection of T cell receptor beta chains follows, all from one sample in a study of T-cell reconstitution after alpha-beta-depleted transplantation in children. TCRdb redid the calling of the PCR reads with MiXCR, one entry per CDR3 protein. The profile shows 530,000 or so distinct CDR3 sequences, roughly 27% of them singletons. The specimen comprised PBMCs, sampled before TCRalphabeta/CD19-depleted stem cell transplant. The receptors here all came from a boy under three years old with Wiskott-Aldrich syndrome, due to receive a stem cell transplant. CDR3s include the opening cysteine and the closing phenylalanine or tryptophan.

CSARDWDSYEQYF TRBJ2-7 TRBV20-1
CASSQEARTGITEQFF TRBJ2-1 TRBV4-1
CASSRTGAVTNEKLFF TRBJ1-4 TRBV5-1
CATSRDRGINEQYF TRBJ2-7 TRBV15
CASRNRRATNTGELFF TRBJ2-2 TRBV11-2
CASSQAGTGVYEQYF TRBJ2-7 TRBV14
CSAPRGGTNYGYTF TRBJ1-2 TRBV20-1
CASSLDRGETYEQYF TRBJ2-7 TRBV7-9
CAISESAAGDTQYF TRBJ2-3 TRBV10-3
CASSLQAPGNQPQHF TRBJ1-5 TRBV7-6
CASKKPGQGRNEQFF TRBJ2-1 TRBV27
CASSSRRNSNQPQHF TRBJ1-5 TRBV12-3/TRBV12-4
CASSQIAGNTDTQYF TRBJ2-3 TRBV11-3
CASSSTMNTEAFF TRBJ1-1 TRBV7-3
CASSLGLVEIEAFF TRBJ1-1 TRBV5-1
CASRLGPRYQETQYF TRBJ2-5 TRBV27